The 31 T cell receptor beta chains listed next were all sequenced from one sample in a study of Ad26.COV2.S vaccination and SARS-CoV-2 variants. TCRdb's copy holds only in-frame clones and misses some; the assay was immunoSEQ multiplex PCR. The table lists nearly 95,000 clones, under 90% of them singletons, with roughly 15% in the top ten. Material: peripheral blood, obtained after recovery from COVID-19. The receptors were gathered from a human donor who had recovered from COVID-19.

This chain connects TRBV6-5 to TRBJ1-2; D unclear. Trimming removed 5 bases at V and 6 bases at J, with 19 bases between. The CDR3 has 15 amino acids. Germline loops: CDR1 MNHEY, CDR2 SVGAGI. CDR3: CASSPLGGRLDGYTF. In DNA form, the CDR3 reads TGTGCCAGCAGTCCCCTCGGAGGCAGGCTCGATGGCTACACCTTC.

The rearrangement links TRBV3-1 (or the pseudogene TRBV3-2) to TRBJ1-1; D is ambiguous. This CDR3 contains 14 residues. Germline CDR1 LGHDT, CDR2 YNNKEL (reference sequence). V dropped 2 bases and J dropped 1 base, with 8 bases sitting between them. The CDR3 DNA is TGTGCCAGCAGCCAACGGCAGAAGAACACTGAAGCTTTCTTT. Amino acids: CASSQRQKNTEAFF.

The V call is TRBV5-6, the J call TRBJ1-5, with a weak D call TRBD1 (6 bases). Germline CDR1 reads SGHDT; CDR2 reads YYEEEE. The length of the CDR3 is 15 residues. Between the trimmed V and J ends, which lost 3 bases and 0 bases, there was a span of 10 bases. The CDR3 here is CASSSQGISNQPQHF. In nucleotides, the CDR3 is TGTGCCAGCAGCTCCCAGGGGATTAGCAATCAGCCCCAGCATTTT.

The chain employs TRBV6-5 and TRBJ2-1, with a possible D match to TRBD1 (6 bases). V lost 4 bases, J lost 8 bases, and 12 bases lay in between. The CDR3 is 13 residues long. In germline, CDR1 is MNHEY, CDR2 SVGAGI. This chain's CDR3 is CASSSSQGYEQFF. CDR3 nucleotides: TGTGCCAGCAGTTCGTCTCAGGGGTATGAGCAGTTCTTC.

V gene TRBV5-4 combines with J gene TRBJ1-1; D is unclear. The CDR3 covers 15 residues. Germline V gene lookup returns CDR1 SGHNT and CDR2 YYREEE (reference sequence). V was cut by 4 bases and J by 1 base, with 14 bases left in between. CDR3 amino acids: CASSPKTTRNTEAFF. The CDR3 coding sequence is TGTGCCAGCAGCCCAAAAACGACCAGGAACACTGAAGCTTTCTTT.

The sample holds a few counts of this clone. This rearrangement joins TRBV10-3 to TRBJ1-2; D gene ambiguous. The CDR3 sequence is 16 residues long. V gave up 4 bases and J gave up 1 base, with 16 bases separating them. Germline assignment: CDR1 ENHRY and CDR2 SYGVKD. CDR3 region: CAISGRMIQHNYGYTF. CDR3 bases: TGTGCCATCAGTGGGAGAATGATACAGCATAACTATGGCTACACCTTC.

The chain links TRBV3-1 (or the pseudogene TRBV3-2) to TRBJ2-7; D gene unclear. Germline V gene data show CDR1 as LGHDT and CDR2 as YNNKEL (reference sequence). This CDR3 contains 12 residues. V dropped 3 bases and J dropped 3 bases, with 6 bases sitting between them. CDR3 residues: CASSQYFYEQYF. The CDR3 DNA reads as TGTGCCAGCAGCCAGTATTTCTACGAGCAGTACTTC.

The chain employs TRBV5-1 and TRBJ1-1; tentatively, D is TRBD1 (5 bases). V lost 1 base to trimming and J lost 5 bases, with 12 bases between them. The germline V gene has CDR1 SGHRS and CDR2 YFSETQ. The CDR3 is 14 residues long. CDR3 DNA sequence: TGCGCCAGCAGCTTGAGAGGGGAGAGTACTGAAGCTTTCTTT. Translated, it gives CASSLRGESTEAFF. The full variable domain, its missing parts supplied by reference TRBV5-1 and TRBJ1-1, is KAGVTQTPRYLIKTRGQQVTLSCSPISGHRSVSWYQQTPGQGLQFLFEYFSETQRNKGNFPGRFSGRQFSNSRSEMNVSTLELGDSALYLCASSLRGESTEAFFGQGTRLTVV.

The CDR3 reads CASSSQAGTKETQYF. DNA for the CDR3: TGTGCCAGCAGCTCCCAAGCGGGTACAAAAGAGACCCAGTACTTC. The chain joins TRBV9 to TRBJ2-5; D is perhaps TRBD2 (6 bases). Germline V CDR1 and CDR2: SGDLS, YYNGEE. This CDR3 spans 15 amino acids. Between the trimmed V and J ends, which lost 4 bases and 3 bases, there was a span of 16 bases.

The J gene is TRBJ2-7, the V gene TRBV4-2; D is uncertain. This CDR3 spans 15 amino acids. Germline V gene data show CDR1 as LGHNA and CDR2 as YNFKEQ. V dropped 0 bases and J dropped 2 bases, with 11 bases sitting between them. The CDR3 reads CASSQESSPPYEQYF. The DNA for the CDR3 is TGTGCCAGCAGCCAAGAAAGTTCACCCCCCTACGAGCAGTACTTC.

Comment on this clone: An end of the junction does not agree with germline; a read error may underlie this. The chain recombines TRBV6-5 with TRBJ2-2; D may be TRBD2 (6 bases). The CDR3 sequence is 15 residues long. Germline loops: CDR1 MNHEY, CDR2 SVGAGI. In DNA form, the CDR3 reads TGTGCCAGCAGTTTTCGGGACTTGGGTACCGGGGGGCTGTTTTTT. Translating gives CASSFRDLGTGGLFF.

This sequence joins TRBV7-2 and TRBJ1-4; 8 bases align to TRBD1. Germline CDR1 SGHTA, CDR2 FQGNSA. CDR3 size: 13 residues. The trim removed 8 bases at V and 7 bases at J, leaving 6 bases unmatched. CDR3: CASQRQGSEKLFF. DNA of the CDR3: TGTGCCAGCCAAAGACAGGGGAGTGAAAAACTGTTTTTT.

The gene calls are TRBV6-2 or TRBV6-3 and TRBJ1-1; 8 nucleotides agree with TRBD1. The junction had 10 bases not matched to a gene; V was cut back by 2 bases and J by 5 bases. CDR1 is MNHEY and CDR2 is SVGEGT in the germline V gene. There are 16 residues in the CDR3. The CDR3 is CASSYHLGRGRTEAFF. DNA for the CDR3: TGTGCCAGCAGTTACCATCTAGGCAGGGGGCGGACTGAAGCTTTCTTT.

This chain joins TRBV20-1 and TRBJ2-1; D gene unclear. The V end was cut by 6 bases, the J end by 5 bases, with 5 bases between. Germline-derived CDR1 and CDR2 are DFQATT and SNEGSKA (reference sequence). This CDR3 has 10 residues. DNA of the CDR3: TGCAGTGCCGCACACAATGAGCAGTTCTTC. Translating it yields CSAAHNEQFF.

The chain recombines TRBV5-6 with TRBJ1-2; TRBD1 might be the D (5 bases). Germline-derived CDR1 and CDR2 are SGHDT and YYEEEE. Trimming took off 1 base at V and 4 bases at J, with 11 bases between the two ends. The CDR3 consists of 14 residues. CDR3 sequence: CASSLSAGSYGYTF. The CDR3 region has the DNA TGTGCCAGCAGCTTGTCGGCAGGGTCCTATGGCTACACCTTC. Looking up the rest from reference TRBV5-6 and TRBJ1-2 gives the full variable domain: DAGVTQSPTHLIKTRGQQVTLRCSPKSGHDTVSWYQQALGQGPQFIFQYYEEEERQRGNFPDRFSGHQFPNYSSELNVNALLLGDSALYLCASSLSAGSYGYTFGSGTRLTVV.

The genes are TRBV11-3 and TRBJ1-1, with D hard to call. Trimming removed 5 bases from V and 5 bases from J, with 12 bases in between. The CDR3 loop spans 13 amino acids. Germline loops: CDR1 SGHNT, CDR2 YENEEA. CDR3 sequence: CASSPLRATEAFF. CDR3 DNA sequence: TGTGCCAGCAGCCCTCTAAGGGCAACTGAAGCTTTCTTT.

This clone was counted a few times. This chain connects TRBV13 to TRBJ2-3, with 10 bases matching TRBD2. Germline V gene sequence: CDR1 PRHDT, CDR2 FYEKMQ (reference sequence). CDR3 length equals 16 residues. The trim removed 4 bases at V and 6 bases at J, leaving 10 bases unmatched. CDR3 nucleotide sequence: TGTGCCAGCAGCTCCCTCAGAGCGGGAGGGGGGGATACGCAGTATTTT. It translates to CASSSLRAGGGDTQYF.

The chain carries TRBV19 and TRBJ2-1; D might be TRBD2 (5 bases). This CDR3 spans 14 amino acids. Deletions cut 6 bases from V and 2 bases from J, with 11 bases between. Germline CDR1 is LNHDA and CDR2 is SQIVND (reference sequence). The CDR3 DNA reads TGTGCCAGTAGGGGCGGGTTGGCCTACAATGAGCAGTTCTTC. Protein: CASRGGLAYNEQFF.

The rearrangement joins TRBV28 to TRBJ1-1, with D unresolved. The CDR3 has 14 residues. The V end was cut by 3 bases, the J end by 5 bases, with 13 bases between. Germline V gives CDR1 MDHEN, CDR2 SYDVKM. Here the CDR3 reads CASSLYRGRTEAFF. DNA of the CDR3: TGTGCCAGCAGTTTGTATCGGGGTAGAACTGAAGCTTTCTTT.

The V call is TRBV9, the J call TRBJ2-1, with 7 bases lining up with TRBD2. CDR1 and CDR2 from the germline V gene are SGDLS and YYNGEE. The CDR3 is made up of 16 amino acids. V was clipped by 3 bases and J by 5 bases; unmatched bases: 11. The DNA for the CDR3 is TGTGCCAGCAGCGGGTACGGGTCTAGCGGCCACAATGAGCAGTTCTTC. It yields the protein CASSGYGSSGHNEQFF.

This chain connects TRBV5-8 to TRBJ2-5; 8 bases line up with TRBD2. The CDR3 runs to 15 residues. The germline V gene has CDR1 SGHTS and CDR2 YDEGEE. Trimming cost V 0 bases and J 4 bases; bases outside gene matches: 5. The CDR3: CASSLEVGGGETQYF. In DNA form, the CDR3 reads TGTGCCAGCAGCTTGGAGGTCGGGGGGGGAGAGACCCAGTACTTC.

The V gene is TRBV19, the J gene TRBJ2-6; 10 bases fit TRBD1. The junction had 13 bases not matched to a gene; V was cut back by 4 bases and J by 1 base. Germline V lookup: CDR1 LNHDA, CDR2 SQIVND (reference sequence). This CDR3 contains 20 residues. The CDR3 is CASSTLMWGQGMSGANVLTF. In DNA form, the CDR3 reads TGTGCCAGTAGTACGCTCATGTGGGGACAGGGGATGTCTGGGGCCAACGTCCTGACTTTC.

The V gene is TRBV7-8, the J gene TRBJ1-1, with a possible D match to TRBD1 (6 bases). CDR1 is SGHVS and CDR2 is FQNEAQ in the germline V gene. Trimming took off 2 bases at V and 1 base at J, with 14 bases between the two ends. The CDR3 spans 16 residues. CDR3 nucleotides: TGTGCCAGCAGCTTATATGGACAGCGAAGGAACACTGAAGCTTTCTTT. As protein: CASSLYGQRRNTEAFF.

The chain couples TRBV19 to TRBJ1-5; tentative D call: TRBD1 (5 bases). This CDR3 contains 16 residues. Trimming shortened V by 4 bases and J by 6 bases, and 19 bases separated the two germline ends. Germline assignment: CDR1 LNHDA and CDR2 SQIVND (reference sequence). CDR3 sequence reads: CASSRTGTPATQPQHF. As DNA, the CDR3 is TGTGCCAGTAGTAGAACCGGGACCCCTGCTACTCAGCCCCAGCATTTT.

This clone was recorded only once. The CDR3 region is CASRTANYGYTF. In DNA, the CDR3 is TGTGCCAGTAGGACGGCTAACTATGGCTACACCTTC. The chain uses TRBV19 and TRBJ1-2; D is ambiguous. Deletions cut 6 bases from V and 0 bases from J, with 5 bases between. The CDR3 contains 12 residues. Germline V lookup: CDR1 LNHDA, CDR2 SQIVND (reference sequence).

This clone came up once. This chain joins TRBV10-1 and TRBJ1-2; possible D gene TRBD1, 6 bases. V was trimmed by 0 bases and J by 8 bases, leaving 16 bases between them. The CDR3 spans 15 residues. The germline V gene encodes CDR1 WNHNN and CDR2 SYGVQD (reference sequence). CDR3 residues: CASSESPGAYSGYTF. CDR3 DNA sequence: TGCGCCAGCAGTGAGTCTCCGGGGGCATACAGCGGCTACACCTTC.

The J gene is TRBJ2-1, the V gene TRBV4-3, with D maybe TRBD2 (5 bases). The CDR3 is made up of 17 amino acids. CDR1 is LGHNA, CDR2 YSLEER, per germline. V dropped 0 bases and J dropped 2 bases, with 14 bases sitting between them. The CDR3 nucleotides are TGCGCCAGCAGCCAAGATAGGTCTAGCTTGGCCTACAATGAGCAGTTCTTC. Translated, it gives CASSQDRSSLAYNEQFF.

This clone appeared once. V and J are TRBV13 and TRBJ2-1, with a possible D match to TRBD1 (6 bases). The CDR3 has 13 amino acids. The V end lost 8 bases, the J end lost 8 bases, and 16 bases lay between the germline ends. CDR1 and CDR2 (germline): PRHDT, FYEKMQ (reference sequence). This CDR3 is CASQDRVNDEQFF. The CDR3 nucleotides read TGTGCCAGCCAGGACAGAGTTAATGATGAGCAGTTCTTC.

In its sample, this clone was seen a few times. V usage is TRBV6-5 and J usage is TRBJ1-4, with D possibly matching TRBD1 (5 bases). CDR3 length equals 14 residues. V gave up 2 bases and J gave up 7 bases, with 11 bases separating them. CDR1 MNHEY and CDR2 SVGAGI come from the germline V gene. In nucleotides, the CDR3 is TGTGCCAGCAGTTACGTGAGGGGCAGTGAAAAACTGTTTTTT. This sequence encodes CASSYVRGSEKLFF.

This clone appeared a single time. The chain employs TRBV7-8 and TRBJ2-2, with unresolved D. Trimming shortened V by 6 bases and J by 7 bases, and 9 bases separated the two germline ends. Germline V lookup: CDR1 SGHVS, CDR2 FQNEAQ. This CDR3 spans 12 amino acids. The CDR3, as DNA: TGTGCCAGCAGTCGCCTAGGCGGGGAGCTGTTTTTT. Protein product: CASSRLGGELFF.

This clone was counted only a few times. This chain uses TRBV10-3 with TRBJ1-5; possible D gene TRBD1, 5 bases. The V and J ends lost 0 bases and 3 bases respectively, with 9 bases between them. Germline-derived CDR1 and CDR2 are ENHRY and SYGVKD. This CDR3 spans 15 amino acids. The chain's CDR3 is CAISESQGLNQPQHF. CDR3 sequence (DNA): TGTGCCATCAGTGAGTCCCAGGGCCTCAATCAGCCCCAGCATTTT.